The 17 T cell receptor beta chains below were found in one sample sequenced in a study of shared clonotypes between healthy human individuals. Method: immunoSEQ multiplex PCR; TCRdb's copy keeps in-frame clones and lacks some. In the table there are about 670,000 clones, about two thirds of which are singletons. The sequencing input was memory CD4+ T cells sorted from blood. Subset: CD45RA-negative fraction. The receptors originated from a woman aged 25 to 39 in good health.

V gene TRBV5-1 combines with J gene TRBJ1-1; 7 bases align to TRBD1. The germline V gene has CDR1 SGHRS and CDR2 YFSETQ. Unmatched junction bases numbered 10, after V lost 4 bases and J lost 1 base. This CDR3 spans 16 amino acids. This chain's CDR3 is CASSHDRDRRNTEAFF. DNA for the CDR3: TGCGCCAGCAGCCATGACAGGGATAGACGGAACACTGAAGCTTTCTTT.

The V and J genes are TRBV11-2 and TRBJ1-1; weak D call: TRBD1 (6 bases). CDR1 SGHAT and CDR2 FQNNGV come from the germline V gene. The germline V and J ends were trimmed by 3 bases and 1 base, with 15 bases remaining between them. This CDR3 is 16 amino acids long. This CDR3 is CASSFRGPRGNTEAFF. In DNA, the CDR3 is TGTGCCAGCAGCTTTCGGGGGCCCAGGGGGAACACTGAAGCTTTCTTT.

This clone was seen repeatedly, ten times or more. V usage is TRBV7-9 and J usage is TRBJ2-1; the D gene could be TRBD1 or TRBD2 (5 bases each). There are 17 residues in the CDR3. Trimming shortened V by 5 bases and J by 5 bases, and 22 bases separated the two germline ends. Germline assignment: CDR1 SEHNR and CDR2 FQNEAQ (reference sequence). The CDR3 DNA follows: TGTGCCAGCAGCCGGCCGGGTAGCCCGGGACGTAACAATGAGCAGTTCTTC. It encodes CASSRPGSPGRNNEQFF.

The CDR3 DNA reads as TGCAGCATTCGGACAGGGGTCTACGAGCAGTACTTC. It codes for CSIRTGVYEQYF. The chain links TRBV29-1 to TRBJ2-5; 9 positions agree with TRBD1. The J call is in doubt because the DNA end fits TRBJ2-7 better. Germline V lookup: CDR1 SQVTM, CDR2 ANQGSEA. The length of the CDR3 is 12 residues.

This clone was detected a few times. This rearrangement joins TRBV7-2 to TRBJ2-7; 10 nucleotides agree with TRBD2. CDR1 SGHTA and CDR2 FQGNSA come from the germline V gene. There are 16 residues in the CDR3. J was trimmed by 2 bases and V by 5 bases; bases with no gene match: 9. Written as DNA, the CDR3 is TGTGCCAGCAGCCGGGGAGGTGGACTAGCGGCCTACGAGCAGTACTTC. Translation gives CASSRGGGLAAYEQYF.

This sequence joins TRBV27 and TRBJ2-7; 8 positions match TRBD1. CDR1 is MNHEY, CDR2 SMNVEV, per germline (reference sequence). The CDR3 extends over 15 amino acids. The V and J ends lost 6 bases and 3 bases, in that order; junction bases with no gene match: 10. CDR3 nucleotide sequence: TGTGCCAGCAGGACCTGGACAGGGCCCCTCTACGAGCAGTACTTC. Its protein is CASRTWTGPLYEQYF.

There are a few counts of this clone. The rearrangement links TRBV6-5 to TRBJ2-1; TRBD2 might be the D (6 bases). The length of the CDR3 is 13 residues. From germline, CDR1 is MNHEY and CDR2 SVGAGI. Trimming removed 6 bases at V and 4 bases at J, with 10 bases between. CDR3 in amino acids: CASSQRAYNEQFF. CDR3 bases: TGTGCCAGCAGCCAGCGGGCTTACAATGAGCAGTTCTTC.

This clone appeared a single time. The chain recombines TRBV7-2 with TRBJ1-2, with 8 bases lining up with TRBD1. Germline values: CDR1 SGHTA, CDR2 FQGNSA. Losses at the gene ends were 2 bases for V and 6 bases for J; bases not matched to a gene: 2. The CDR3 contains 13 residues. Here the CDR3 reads CASSLFRGHGYTF. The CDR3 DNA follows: TGTGCCAGCAGCTTATTCAGGGGGCATGGCTACACCTTC.

Written as DNA, the CDR3 is TGTGCCAGCCCCGGACGGAGGGGATATGGCTACACCTTC. Protein product: CASPGRRGYGYTF. This sequence joins TRBV27 and TRBJ1-2; D perhaps matches TRBD1 (5 bases). The length of the CDR3 is 13 residues. Trimming left V 8 bases short and J 5 bases short, with 15 bases between. Germline-derived CDR1 and CDR2 are MNHEY and SMNVEV (reference sequence).

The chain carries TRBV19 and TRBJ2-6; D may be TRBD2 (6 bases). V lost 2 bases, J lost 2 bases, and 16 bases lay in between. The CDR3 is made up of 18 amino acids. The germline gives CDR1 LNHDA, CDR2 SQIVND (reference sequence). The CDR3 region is CASSIIFWGVTGANVLTF. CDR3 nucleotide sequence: TGTGCCAGTAGTATAATTTTTTGGGGGGTCACTGGGGCCAACGTCCTGACTTTC.

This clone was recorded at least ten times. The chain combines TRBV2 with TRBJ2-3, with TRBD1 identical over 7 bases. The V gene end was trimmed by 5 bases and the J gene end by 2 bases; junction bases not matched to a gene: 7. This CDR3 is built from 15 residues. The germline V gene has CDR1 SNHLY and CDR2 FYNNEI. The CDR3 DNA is TGTGCCAGCAGTACTGGACAGGCTTACACAGATACGCAGTATTTT. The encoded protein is CASSTGQAYTDTQYF.

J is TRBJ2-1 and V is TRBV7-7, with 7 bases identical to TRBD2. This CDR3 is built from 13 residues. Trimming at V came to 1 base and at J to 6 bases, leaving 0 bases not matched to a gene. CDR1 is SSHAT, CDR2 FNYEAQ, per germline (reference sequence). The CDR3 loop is CASSLGTSNEQFF. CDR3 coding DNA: TGTGCCAGCAGCTTAGGGACTAGCAATGAGCAGTTCTTC.

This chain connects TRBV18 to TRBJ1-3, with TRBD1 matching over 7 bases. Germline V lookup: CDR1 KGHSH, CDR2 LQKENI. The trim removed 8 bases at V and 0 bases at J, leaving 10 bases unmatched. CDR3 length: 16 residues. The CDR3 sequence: CASTPGQDRSGNTIYF. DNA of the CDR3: TGTGCCAGCACGCCAGGACAGGACCGCTCTGGAAACACCATATATTTT.

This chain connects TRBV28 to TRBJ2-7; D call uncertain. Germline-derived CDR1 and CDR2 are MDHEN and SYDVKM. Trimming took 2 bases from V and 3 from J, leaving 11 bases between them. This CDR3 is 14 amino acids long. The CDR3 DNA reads TGTGCCAGCAGTTTAACACACATCTACTACGAGCAGTACTTC. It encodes CASSLTHIYYEQYF.

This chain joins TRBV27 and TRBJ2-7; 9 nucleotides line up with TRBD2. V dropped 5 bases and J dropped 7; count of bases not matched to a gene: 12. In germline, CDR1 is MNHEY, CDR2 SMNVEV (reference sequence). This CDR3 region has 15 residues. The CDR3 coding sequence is TGTGCCAGCAGTGTCCGACTAGCGGTTCTGGGGGAGCAGTACTTC. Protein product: CASSVRLAVLGEQYF.

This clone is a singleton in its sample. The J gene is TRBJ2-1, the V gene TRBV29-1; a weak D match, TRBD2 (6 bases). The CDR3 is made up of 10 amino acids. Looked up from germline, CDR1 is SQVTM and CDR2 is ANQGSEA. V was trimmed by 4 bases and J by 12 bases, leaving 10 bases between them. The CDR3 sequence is CSVAGDRQFF. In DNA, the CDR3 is TGCAGCGTTGCGGGAGACAGGCAGTTCTTC.

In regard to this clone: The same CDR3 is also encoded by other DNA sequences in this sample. The CDR3 nucleotides are TGTGCCTGGAGTGTTTTGGGGAACACCGGGGAGCTGTTTTTT. As protein: CAWSVLGNTGELFF. The chain carries TRBV30 and TRBJ2-2; D not resolved. CDR1 GTSNPN and CDR2 SVGIG come from the germline V gene (reference sequence). Deletions cut 0 bases from V and 1 base from J, with 6 bases between. CDR3 length equals 14 residues. The complete variable domain, with remaining parts taken from reference TRBV30 and TRBJ2-2, reads SQTIHQWPATLVQPVGSPLSLECTVEGTSNPNLYWYRQAAGRGLQLLFYSVGIGQISSEVPQNLSASRPQDRQFILSSKKLLLSDSGFYLCAWSVLGNTGELFFGEGSRLTVL.